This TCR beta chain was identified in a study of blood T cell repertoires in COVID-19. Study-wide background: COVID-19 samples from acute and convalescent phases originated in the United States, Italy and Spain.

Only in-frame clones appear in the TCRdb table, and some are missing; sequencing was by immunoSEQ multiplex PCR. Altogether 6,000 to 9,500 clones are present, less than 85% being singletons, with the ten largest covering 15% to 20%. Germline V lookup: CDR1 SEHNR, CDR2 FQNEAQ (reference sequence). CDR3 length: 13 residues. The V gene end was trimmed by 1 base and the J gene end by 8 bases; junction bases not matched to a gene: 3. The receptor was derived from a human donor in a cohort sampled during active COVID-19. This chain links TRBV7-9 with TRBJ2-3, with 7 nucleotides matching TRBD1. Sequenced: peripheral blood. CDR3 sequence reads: CASSLEDRTTQYF. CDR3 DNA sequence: TGTGCCAGCAGCTTAGAGGACAGGACTACGCAGTATTTT.